These T cell receptor beta chains were read from a single sample in a study of tumor-infiltrating lymphocytes in localized non-small cell lung cancer. Sequencing used immunoSEQ multiplex PCR; TCRdb keeps in-frame clones, though not all of them. This sample has about 5,500 clones, with about four fifths found just once. The sequenced sample was lung tumor tissue. Every receptor here comes from a human donor with non-small cell lung cancer. CDR3s include the opening cysteine and the closing phenylalanine or tryptophan. D genes are given only for firm matches. Where a row states a size, it is once, few, many or the class of an expanded clone; other rows omit it.

size	D	V	J	CDR3	DNA
.	.	TRBV7-2	TRBJ2-7	CASALPGTGYEQYF	TGTGCCAGCGCGCTTCCGGGGACGGGCTACGAGCAGTACTTC
once	TRBD2	TRBV18	TRBJ2-1	CASSPLAGHYNEQFF	TGTGCCAGCTCACCTTTAGCGGGACATTACAATGAGCAGTTCTTC
once	TRBD1	TRBV9	TRBJ2-5	CASSVDDRGREETQYF	TGTGCCAGCAGCGTAGATGACAGGGGGAGGGAAGAGACCCAGTACTTC
.	.	TRBV9	TRBJ1-3	CASSAGDGGNTIYF	TGTGCCAGCAGCGCCGGGGACGGGGGAAACACCATATATTTT
once	TRBD1	TRBV10-3	TRBJ1-6	CAIRSGSGQDNSPLHF	TGTGCCATCAGGTCGGGCTCGGGACAGGATAATTCACCCCTCCACTTT
.	.	TRBV7-9	TRBJ2-3	CASSPLAHTDTQYF	TGTGCCAGCAGCCCGCTGGCCCACACAGATACGCAGTATTTT
.	.	TRBV30	TRBJ2-2	CAGGETVTGELFF	TGTGCCGGTGGGGAGACGGTCACCGGGGAGCTGTTTTTT
.	.	TRBV30	TRBJ1-6	CAWRLLNSYNSPLHF	TGTGCCTGGAGACTTTTAAACTCCTATAATTCACCCCTCCACTTT
.	.	TRBV7-6	TRBJ2-1	CASSPSSDYNEQFF	TGTGCCAGCAGTCCTTCTAGCGATTACAATGAGCAGTTCTTC
few	.	TRBV18	TRBJ1-1	CASSPGGPEAFF	TGTGCCAGCTCACCAGGGGGCCCTGAAGCTTTCTTT
.	TRBD1	TRBV6-6	TRBJ1-5	CASSSRGDRNQPQHF	TGTGCCAGCAGCTCCCGGGGGGACAGGAATCAGCCCCAGCATTTT
.	.	TRBV27	TRBJ2-7	CASTRPYEQYF	TGTGCCAGCACTCGACCATACGAGCAGTACTTC
few	.	TRBV6-6	TRBJ1-2	CASSPRGYGYTF	TGTGCCAGCAGTCCCCGAGGCTATGGCTACACCTTC
.	TRBD1	TRBV25-1	TRBJ1-4	CASSRQGGATNEKLFF	TGTGCCAGCAGCAGACAGGGCGGCGCAACTAATGAAAAACTGTTTTTT
few	.	TRBV7-9	TRBJ2-3	CASSQTGIIDTQYF	TGTGCCAGCAGCCAGACAGGAATCATAGATACGCAGTATTTT
.	.	TRBV11-2	TRBJ2-3	CASSRAGNTDTQYF	TGTGCCAGCAGCCGAGCGGGTAACACAGATACGCAGTATTTT
.	.	TRBV5-1	TRBJ1-3	CASSRDSGNTIYF	TGCGCCAGCAGCCGGGACTCCGGAAACACCATATATTTT
.	TRBD2	TRBV5-1	TRBJ2-5	CASSLGLAGGLYQETQYF	TGCGCCAGCAGCTTGGGGCTAGCGGGGGGGCTCTACCAAGAGACCCAGTACTTC
.	.	TRBV5-1	TRBJ2-4	CASSRSGGSTNIQYF	TGCGCCAGCAGCCGATCTGGGGGCTCCACCAACATTCAGTACTTC
.	TRBD2	TRBV10-3	TRBJ2-1	CAISESVSGPLGVQFF	TGTGCCATCAGTGAGTCGGTTAGCGGGCCCCTGGGGGTGCAGTTCTTC
.	.	TRBV4-3	TRBJ1-2	CASSQRGRNYGYTF	TGCGCCAGCAGCCAAAGGGGACGGAACTATGGCTACACCTTC
.	.	TRBV2	TRBJ2-2	CASSENRLNTGELFF	TGTGCCAGCAGTGAGAACAGATTGAACACCGGGGAGCTGTTTTTT
.	TRBD2	TRBV9	TRBJ2-3	CASSESGTSGLTDTQYF	TGTGCCAGCAGCGAGAGCGGGACTAGCGGACTCACAGATACGCAGTATTTT
.	.	TRBV18	TRBJ2-7	CASSRSGDEQYF	TGTGCCAGCTCGCGTTCGGGGGACGAGCAGTACTTC
.	.	TRBV15	TRBJ2-6	CATQGGALFSGANVLTF	TGTGCCACCCAGGGCGGAGCCCTCTTCTCTGGGGCCAACGTCCTGACTTTC
.	TRBD1	TRBV7-9	TRBJ1-2	CASSFSGGYGYTF	TGTGCCAGCAGCTTTTCAGGGGGTTATGGCTACACCTTC
.	TRBD2	TRBV28	TRBJ2-1	CASSPLDGRGNNEQFF	TGTGCCAGCAGTCCCTTGGACGGGAGGGGAAACAATGAGCAGTTCTTC
few	.	TRBV4-2	TRBJ2-6	CASSPQVGRHSGANVLTF	TGTGCCAGCAGCCCCCAAGTGGGGAGGCATTCTGGGGCCAACGTCCTGACTTTC
.	.	TRBV4-3	TRBJ1-2	CASSQDTQDVGGYTF	TGCGCCAGCAGCCAAGACACACAGGACGTGGGTGGCTACACCTTC
.	TRBD1	TRBV11-2	TRBJ1-2	CASSLNRGASGYTF	TGTGCCAGCAGCTTGAACAGGGGAGCAAGTGGCTACACCTTC
.	.	TRBV7-9	TRBJ1-1	CASSSTQGRGNTEAFF	TGTGCCAGCAGCTCAACCCAGGGGAGGGGGAACACTGAAGCTTTCTTT
once	.	TRBV6-1	TRBJ1-3	CASRDSSGNTIYF	TGTGCCAGCAGGGACAGCTCTGGAAACACCATATATTTT
.	.	TRBV6-6	TRBJ1-5	CASSPGSNQPQHF	TGTGCCAGCAGTCCCGGGAGCAATCAGCCCCAGCATTTT
few	.	TRBV7-9	TRBJ1-4	CASSLDAGGYEKLFF	TGTGCCAGCAGCTTGGATGCGGGGGGGTATGAAAAACTGTTTTTT
once	TRBD1	TRBV18	TRBJ1-4	CASSSDRDEKLFF	TGTGCCAGCTCATCGGACAGGGATGAAAAACTGTTTTTT
.	TRBD2	TRBV6-1	TRBJ2-4	CASSERLAVNIQYF	TGTGCCAGCAGTGAAAGGCTAGCGGTTAACATTCAGTACTTC
few	.	TRBV7-9	TRBJ1-1	CASSLARNTEAFF	TGTGCCAGCAGCTTAGCACGAAACACTGAAGCTTTCTTT
few	TRBD1	TRBV2	TRBJ1-5	CAVQGKDVNQPQHF	TGTGCCGTACAGGGGAAGGATGTTAATCAGCCCCAGCATTTT
.	TRBD1	TRBV30	TRBJ2-7	CAWSAGQGSVQYF	TGTGCCTGGAGCGCGGGACAGGGGAGCGTGCAGTACTTC
.	TRBD1	TRBV5-1	TRBJ1-4	CASSLLTGGEEKLFF	TGCGCCAGCAGCTTGTTGACAGGGGGAGAGGAAAAACTGTTTTTT
.	.	TRBV11-2	TRBJ2-3	CASSSSSNPQYF	TGTGCCAGCAGCTCAAGTAGCAATCCCCAGTATTTT
.	TRBD1	TRBV4-1	TRBJ2-5	CASSQRTGWRETQYF	TGCGCCAGCAGCCAACGGACAGGGTGGAGGGAGACCCAGTACTTC
.	.	TRBV30	TRBJ2-7	CAWSWTNYEQYF	TGTGCCTGGAGTTGGACTAACTACGAGCAGTACTTC
.	.	TRBV14	TRBJ1-2	CASSHSRDYGYTF	TGTGCCAGCAGCCATTCTAGGGACTATGGCTACACCTTC
.	TRBD2	TRBV7-2	TRBJ2-2	CASSSRTSLHTGELFF	TGTGCCAGCAGCTCCCGGACTAGCCTTCACACCGGGGAGCTGTTTTTT
.	TRBD1	TRBV5-4	TRBJ1-2	CASSLAAGTGHYGYTF	TGTGCCAGCAGCTTGGCCGCGGGGACAGGGCACTATGGCTACACCTTC
.	.	TRBV7-9	TRBJ1-2	CAISRGFHGYGYTF	TGTGCCATTTCTAGGGGATTCCACGGCTATGGCTACACCTTC
.	TRBD2	TRBV10-2	TRBJ2-7	CASTSAGGAYEQYF	TGCGCCAGCACCTCAGCGGGAGGGGCCTACGAGCAGTACTTC
.	.	TRBV7-9	TRBJ2-5	CASSFHRPQETQYF	TGTGCCAGCAGCTTCCACAGGCCCCAAGAGACCCAGTACTTC
.	.	TRBV7-6	TRBJ1-2	CASSPRGTTYGYTF	TGTGCCAGCAGCCCCCGTGGGACAACCTATGGCTACACCTTC
.	.	TRBV15	TRBJ2-1	CATSRGREGMDEQFF	TGTGCCACCAGCAGAGGGAGAGAGGGGATGGATGAGCAGTTCTTC
.	.	TRBV30	TRBJ1-1	CGCSSYSEAFF	TGTGGGTGCTCTAGTTACTCTGAAGCTTTCTTT
.	TRBD1	TRBV6-1	TRBJ2-7	CASSYGTEGNYEQYF	TGTGCCAGCAGCTACGGGACAGAGGGTAACTACGAGCAGTACTTC
.	.	TRBV5-4	TRBJ1-3	CASSFALSGNTIYF	TGTGCCAGCAGCTTTGCACTCTCTGGAAACACCATATATTTT